This TCR beta chain was sequenced during a study of pediatric ulcerative colitis (dated by TCRdb to about 2019). For context, the study as a whole: Under ten ulcerative colitis patients had pancolitis and two had left-sided colitis, with histology consistent with ulcerative colitis in all. From nine newly diagnosed, treatment-naive pediatric ulcerative colitis patients and a few non-IBD control children, paired blood and rectal samples were collected. By Pediatric Ulcerative Colitis Activity Index, mild disease was classified in two patients, moderate disease in several and acute severe colitis in three.

Using the immunoSEQ TRB Survey service, rearranged CDR3 beta regions were amplified from genomic DNA with multiplex V and J primers. To keep depth equal across samples, survey-level sequencing depth of up to 500,000 reads per sample was applied. The libraries were purified and pooled, then sequenced using Illumina technology. Under the source paper's analysis protocol: Productive clonality, sample overlap, pairwise scatters, CDR3 beta length, V/D/J gene usage and productiveness were all assessed with the immunoSEQ online tools. Calculated diversity was defined as the number of unique rearrangements divided by total templates times 100, and Shannon and Simpson indices were additionally computed. Principal component analysis used the R prcomp function and ggbiplot package on Z-score normalized data. Blood-rectal clonal overlap within each subject was quantified with Morisita's index. Here the immuneACCESS table is served through TCRdb, limited to in-frame sequences with V and J called. Missing clones are a known gap in these copies; in checked studies unresolved V genes cover under half, and the rest lacks a known reason. That table furnishes V, J and clone size, whereas the DNA furnished D and trimming. The table for this sample lists more than 35,000 clones; about three quarters of them were counted only once. The ten largest make up around 0.76% of the sample.

Worth noting for this clone: This clone's antigen is unknown. It has no much larger one-base neighbor in the sample; base qualities were not kept.

From the cysteine through the phenylalanine, the CDR3 covers 12 amino acids. The kept DNA is CDR3 alone, 36 bases in frame from the first base. The trim is 8 bases for V and 6 bases for J, with a gap of 10 bases between the germline ends. The germline V gene yields SGHTA for CDR1 and FQGNSA for CDR2. Study-wide conclusions, independent of this receptor: For technical reasons, blood samples from a couple of patients gave substantially fewer templates, and these samples were excluded from the blood-rectal overlap analysis. The healthy control group was small, with only four individuals. Clonal overlap between a subject's own blood and rectum was significantly greater in ulcerative colitis patients than in controls, which suggests more T cell trafficking to inflamed tissue. Controls, mild-moderate and acute severe colitis patients were separated by rectal repertoire features, and reduced rectal diversity due to clonal expansions was observed in acute severe colitis. Blood-derived T cells may have been included in rectal pinch biopsies, especially in patients with overt colitis. Two rectal CDR3 clonotypes were detected in all ulcerative colitis patients and were not detected in any of the controls. Because the repertoires came from total lymphocyte DNA, rare subsets such as regulatory T cells may have patterns that are not reflected.

During colonoscopy, one to two rectal pinch biopsies were obtained for research purposes. Before the diagnostic colonoscopy, none of the ulcerative colitis patients had been given any immunosuppressive medication. Rectal biopsies were digested with proteinase K before DNA isolation. The Wizard kit (Promega) was used to extract genomic DNA from the blood and intestinal samples. The TCR comes from a boy aged 10-17 years with moderate ulcerative colitis. The sequence links TRBV7-2 to TRBJ2-2, with the D gene not confidently named. The sequenced material came from gut tissue. The CDR3 reads CASAPFSGELFF. In nucleotide form, the sequence is TGTGCCAGCGCTCCGTTTTCCGGGGAGCTGTTTTTT.